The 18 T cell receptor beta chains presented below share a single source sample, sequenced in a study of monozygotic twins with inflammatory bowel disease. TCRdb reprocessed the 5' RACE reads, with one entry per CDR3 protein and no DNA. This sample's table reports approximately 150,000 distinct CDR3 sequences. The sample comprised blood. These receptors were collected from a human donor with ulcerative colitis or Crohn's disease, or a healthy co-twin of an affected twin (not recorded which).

This CDR3 is CASSLTGNGNTIYF. The chain combines TRBV5-1 with TRBJ1-3; TCRdb reports TRBD1, a call that lacks DNA to check it against. This CDR3 comprises 14 residues. Looked up from germline, CDR1 is SGHRS and CDR2 is YFSETQ.

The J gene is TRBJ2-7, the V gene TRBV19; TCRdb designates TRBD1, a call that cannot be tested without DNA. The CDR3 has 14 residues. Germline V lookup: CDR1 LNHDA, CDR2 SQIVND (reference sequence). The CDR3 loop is CASSFGTESYEQYF.

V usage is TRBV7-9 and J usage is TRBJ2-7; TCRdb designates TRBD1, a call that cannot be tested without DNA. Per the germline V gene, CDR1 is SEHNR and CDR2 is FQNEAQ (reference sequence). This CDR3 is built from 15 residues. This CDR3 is CASSSRDVRFYEQYF.

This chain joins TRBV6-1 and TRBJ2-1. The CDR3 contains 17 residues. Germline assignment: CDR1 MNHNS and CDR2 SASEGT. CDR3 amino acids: CASSLSRTRGSYNEQFF.

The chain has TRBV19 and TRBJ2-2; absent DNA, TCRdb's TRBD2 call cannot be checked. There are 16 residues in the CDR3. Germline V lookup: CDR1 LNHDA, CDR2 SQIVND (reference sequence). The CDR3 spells CASTPSGTENTGELFF.

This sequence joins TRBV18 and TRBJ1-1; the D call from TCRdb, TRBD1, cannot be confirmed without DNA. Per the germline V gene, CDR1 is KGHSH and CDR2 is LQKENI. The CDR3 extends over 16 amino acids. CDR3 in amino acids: CASSPRMRTENTEAFF.

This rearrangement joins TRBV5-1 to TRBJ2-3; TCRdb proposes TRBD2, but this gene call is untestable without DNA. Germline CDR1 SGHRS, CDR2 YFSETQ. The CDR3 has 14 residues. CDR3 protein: CASTRGRAPDTQYF.

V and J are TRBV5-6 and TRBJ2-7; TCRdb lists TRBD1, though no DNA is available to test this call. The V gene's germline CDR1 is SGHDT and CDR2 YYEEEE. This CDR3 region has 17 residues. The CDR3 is CASSLEQGAEWIYEQYF.

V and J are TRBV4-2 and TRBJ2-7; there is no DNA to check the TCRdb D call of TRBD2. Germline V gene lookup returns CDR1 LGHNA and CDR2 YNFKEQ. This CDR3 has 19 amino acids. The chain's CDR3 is CASSPLGSGLPSQSYEQYF.

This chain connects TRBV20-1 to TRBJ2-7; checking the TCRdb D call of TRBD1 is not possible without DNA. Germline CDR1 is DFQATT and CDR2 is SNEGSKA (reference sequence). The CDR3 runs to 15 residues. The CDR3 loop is CSASDDPGQNYEQYF.

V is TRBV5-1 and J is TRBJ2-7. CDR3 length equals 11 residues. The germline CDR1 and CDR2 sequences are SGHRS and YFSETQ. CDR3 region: CASSSAVEQYF.

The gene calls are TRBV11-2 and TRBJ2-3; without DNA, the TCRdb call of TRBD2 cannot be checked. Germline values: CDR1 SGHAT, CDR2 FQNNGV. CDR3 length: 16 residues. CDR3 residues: CASSPTIAGGADTQYF.

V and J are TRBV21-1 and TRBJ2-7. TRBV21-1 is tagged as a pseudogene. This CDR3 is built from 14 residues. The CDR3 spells CASSNSTGSYEQYF.

CDR3 sequence reads: CSATQDGNTEAFF. The V gene is TRBV20-1, the J gene TRBJ1-1; the TCRdb D gene call, TRBD1, has no DNA to confirm it. The V gene's germline CDR1 is DFQATT and CDR2 SNEGSKA (reference sequence). CDR3 length: 13 amino acids.

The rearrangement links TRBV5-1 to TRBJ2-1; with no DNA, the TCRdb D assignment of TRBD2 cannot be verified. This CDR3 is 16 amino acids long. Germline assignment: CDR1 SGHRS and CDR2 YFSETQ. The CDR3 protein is CASSLGGTSGGNEQFF.

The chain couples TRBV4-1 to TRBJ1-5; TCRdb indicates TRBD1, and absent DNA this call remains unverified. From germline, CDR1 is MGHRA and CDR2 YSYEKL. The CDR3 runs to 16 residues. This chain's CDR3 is CASSQEETAFMEPQHF.

CDR3 in amino acids: CSALEPGYGYNEQFF. V and J are TRBV29-1 and TRBJ2-1; TCRdb lists TRBD2, though no DNA is available to test this call. This CDR3 spans 15 amino acids. The germline gives CDR1 SQVTM, CDR2 ANQGSEA.

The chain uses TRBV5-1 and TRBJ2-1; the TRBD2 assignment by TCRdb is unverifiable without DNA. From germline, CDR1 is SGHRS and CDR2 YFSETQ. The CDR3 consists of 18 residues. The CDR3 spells CASSLAVGEESLAGEEFF.